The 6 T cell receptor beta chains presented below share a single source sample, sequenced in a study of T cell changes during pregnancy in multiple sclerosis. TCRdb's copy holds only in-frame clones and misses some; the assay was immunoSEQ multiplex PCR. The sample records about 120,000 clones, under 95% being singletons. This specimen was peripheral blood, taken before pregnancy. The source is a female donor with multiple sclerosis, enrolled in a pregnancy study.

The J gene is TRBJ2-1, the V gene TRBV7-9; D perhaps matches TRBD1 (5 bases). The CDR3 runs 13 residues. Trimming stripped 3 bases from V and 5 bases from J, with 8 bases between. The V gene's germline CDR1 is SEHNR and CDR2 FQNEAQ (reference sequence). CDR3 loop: CASSFDRNNEQFF. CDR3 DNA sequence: TGTGCCAGCAGCTTTGACAGAAACAATGAGCAGTTCTTC. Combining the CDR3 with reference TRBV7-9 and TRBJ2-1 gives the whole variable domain DTGVSQNPRHKITKRGQNVTFRCDPISEHNRLYWYRQTLGQGPEFLTYFQNEAQLEKSRLLSDRFSAERPKGSFSTLEIQRTEQGDSAMYLCASSFDRNNEQFFGPGTRLTVL.

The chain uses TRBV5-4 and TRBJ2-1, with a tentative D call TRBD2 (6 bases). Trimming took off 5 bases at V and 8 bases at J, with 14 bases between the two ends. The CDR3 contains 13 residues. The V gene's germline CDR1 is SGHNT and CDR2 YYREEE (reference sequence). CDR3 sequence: CASSFRGGDEQFF. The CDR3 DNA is TGTGCCAGCAGTTTTCGTGGAGGGGATGAGCAGTTCTTC.

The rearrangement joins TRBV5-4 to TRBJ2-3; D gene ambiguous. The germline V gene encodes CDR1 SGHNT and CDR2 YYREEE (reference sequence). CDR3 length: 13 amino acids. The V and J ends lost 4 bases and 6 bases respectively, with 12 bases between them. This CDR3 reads CASSVTRVDTQYF. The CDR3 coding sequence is TGTGCCAGCAGCGTTACTCGGGTCGATACGCAGTATTTT.

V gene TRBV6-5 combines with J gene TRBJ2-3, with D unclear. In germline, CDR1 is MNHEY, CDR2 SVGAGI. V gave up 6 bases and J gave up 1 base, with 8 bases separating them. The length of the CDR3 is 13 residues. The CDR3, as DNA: TGTGCCAGCAGGAGGCGCGGCACAGATACGCAGTATTTT. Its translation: CASRRRGTDTQYF.

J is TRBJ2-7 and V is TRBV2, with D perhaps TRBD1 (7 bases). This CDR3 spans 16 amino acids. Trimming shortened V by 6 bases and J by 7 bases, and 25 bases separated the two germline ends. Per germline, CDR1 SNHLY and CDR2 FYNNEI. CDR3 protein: CASSRPYRGGGSEQYF. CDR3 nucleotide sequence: TGTGCCAGCAGCAGACCCTACAGGGGAGGAGGGTCGGAGCAGTACTTC.

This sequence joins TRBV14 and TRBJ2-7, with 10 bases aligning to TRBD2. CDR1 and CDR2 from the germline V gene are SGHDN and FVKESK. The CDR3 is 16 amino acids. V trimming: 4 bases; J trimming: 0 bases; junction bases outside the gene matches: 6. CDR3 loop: CASSRRLAGYSYEQYF. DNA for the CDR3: TGTGCCAGCAGCCGGAGACTAGCGGGTTACTCCTACGAGCAGTACTTC.